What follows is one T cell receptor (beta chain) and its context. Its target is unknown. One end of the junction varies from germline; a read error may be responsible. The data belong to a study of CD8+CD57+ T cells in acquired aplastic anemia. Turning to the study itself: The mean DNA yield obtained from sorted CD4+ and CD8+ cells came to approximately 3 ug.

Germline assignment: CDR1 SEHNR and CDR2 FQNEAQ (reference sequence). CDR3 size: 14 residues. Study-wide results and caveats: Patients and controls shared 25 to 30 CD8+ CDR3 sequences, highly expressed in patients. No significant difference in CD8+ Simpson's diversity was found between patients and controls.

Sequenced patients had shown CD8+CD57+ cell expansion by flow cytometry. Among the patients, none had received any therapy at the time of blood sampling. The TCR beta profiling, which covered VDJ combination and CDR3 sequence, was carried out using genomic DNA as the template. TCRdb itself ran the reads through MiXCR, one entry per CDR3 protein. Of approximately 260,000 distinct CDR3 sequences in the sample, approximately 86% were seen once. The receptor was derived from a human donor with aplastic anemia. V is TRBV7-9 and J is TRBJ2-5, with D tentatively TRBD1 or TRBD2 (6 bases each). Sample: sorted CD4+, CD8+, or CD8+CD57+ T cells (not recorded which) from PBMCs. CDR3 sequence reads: CASSFQGCGESQEF. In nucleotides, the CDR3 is TGTGCCAGCAGCTTTCAGGGGTGCGGGGAGAGCCAGGAGTTC.